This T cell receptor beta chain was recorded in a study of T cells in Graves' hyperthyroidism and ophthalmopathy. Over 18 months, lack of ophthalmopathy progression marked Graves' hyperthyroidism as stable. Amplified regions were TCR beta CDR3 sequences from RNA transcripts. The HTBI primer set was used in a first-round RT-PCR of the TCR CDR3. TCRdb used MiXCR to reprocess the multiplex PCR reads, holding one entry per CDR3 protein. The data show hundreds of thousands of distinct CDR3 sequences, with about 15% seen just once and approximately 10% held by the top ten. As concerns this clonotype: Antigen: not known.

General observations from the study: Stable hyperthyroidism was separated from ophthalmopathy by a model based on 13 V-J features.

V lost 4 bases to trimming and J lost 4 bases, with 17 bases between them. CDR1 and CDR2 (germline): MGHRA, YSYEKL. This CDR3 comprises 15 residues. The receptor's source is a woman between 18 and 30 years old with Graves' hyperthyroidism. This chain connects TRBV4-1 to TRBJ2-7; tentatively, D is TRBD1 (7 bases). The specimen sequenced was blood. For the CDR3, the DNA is TGCGCCAGCAGCCTGGGGGGACAGAGCATTTACGAGCAGTACTTC. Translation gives CASSLGGQSIYEQYF.